This TCR beta chain is from a study of blood T cell repertoires in COVID-19. On the study more broadly: The study drew acute and convalescent COVID-19 samples from the United States, Italy and Spain.

Trimming took 4 bases from V and 3 from J, leaving 6 bases between them. Germline V gene lookup returns CDR1 SGHTA and CDR2 FQGNSA. The CDR3 is 12 residues long. Sequenced by immunoSEQ multiplex PCR; TCRdb stores in-frame clones only, minus some. The sample lists 100,000 to 150,000 clones, around 85% occurring once. This clone was counted a single time. The source material was peripheral blood. This chain uses TRBV7-2 with TRBJ1-2; no reliable D call. The source is a man younger than 45 with COVID-19, enrolled during active disease. The CDR3 bases are TGTGCCAGCAGCTCCGGGTACTATGGCTACACCTTC. Translation gives CASSSGYYGYTF.